These 17 T cell receptor beta chains originate from one sample sequenced in a study of identical twins. TCRdb used MiXCR to reprocess the 5' RACE reads, holding one entry per CDR3 protein. The table has about 890,000 distinct CDR3 sequences, about 12% seen once; the top ten hold around 1.6%. These same records also appear under a second study, on yellow fever vaccine responses in identical twins.

The sequenced sample consisted of PBMCs. The source of these receptors is a woman in her late teens or twenties in good health.

This clonotype appeared many times. CDR3 nucleotides: TGCGCCAGCAGATCCGCGGAGGAGCACAATGAGCAGTTCTTC. This codes for CASRSAEEHNEQFF. The rearrangement uses TRBV5-1 and TRBJ2-1; D is perhaps TRBD2 (5 bases). The CDR3 spans 14 residues. CDR1 is SGHRS, CDR2 YFSETQ, per germline. With 5 bases removed from V and 5 bases from J, the gap between germline ends came to 14 bases.

This clonotype was observed a handful of times. The chain couples TRBV5-1 to TRBJ2-5, with 8 bases fitting TRBD2. Germline V CDR1 and CDR2: SGHRS, YFSETQ. Trimming at V came to 0 bases and at J to 5 bases, leaving 3 bases not matched to a gene. CDR3 size: 14 residues. The CDR3 is CASSLEVAGETQYF. As DNA, the CDR3 is TGCGCCAGCAGCTTGGAGGTAGCGGGGGAGACCCAGTACTTC.

This chain joins TRBV6-1 and TRBJ2-2, with a tentative D call TRBD1 (6 bases). The CDR3 has 15 amino acids. Per germline, CDR1 MNHNS and CDR2 SASEGT. The V and J ends lost 6 bases and 1 base respectively, with 12 bases between them. CDR3: CASRQPTGNTGELFF. The CDR3 DNA is TGTGCCAGCAGACAACCGACAGGGAACACCGGGGAGCTGTTTTTT.

This clonotype was detected a few times. This chain uses TRBV12-5 with TRBJ2-7; possible D gene TRBD1, 6 bases. Germline loops: CDR1 LGHNT, CDR2 FRNRAP. The CDR3 spans 14 residues. Trimming took off 6 bases at V and 0 bases at J, with 12 bases between the two ends. The CDR3 protein is CASGGTPSSYEQYV. The CDR3 bases are TGTGCTAGTGGCGGGACACCGAGCTCCTACGAGCAGTACGTC.

The genes are TRBV12-3 or TRBV12-4 and TRBJ1-5, with 7 bases lining up with TRBD1. This CDR3 is 13 amino acids long. The junction had 6 bases not matched to a gene; V was cut back by 8 bases and J by 5 bases. This chain's CDR3 is CASGRDRDQPQHF. The CDR3 coding sequence is TGTGCCAGCGGCAGGGACAGAGATCAGCCCCAGCATTTT.

This clonotype has at least ten counts. The genes are TRBV5-1 and TRBJ1-4; TRBD1 matches 7 bases. With V trimmed by 4 bases and J by 5 bases, 11 bases remained unmatched. The CDR3 is 16 residues long. CDR1 is SGHRS, CDR2 YFSETQ, per germline. The CDR3 nucleotides read TGCGCCAGCAGCCCGACGGCGGACAGGCCCAATGAAAAACTGTTTTTT. Translated: CASSPTADRPNEKLFF.

The chain is built from TRBV5-6 and TRBJ2-3; D gene ambiguous. The CDR3 sequence is 12 residues long. V shed 6 bases and J shed 2 bases, with 7 bases lying between them. Per the germline V gene, CDR1 is SGHDT and CDR2 is YYEEEE. CDR3 loop: CASNEYTDTQYF. The CDR3 nucleotides read TGTGCCAGCAACGAATACACAGATACGCAGTATTTT. The variable domain in full, with the rest retrieved from reference TRBV5-6 and TRBJ2-3, is DAGVTQSPTHLIKTRGQQVTLRCSPKSGHDTVSWYQQALGQGPQFIFQYYEEEERQRGNFPDRFSGHQFPNYSSELNVNALLLGDSALYLCASNEYTDTQYFGPGTRLTVL.

The genes are TRBV7-8 and TRBJ2-5; perhaps D is TRBD1 or TRBD2 (5 bases each). Germline values: CDR1 SGHVS, CDR2 FQNEAQ. Between the trimmed V and J ends, which lost 2 bases and 5 bases, there was a span of 21 bases. The length of the CDR3 is 17 residues. As DNA, the CDR3 is TGTGCCAGCAGCTTAAGGCCCTTGAGCCCATGGGGGGAGACCCAGTACTTC. Its translation: CASSLRPLSPWGETQYF. Drawing the rest from reference TRBV7-8 and TRBJ2-5, the complete variable domain is GAGVSQSPRYKVAKRGQDVALRCDPISGHVSLFWYQQALGQGPEFLTYFQNEAQLDKSGLPSDRFFAERPEGSVSTLKIQRTQQEDSAVYLCASSLRPLSPWGETQYFGPGTRLLVL.

This sequence joins TRBV5-1 and TRBJ2-3; TRBD2 agrees at 9 bases. Per the germline V gene, CDR1 is SGHRS and CDR2 is YFSETQ. This CDR3 spans 16 amino acids. Unmatched junction bases numbered 5, after V lost 0 bases and J lost 3 bases. CDR3 DNA sequence: TGCGCCAGCAGCTTGGCCGGGCGGGAGGGGACAGATACGCAGTATTTT. It yields the protein CASSLAGREGTDTQYF.

This clonotype has at least ten counts. This rearrangement joins TRBV12-3 or TRBV12-4 to TRBJ2-1, with 7 positions matching TRBD1. V shed 6 bases, J shed 9 bases, and the junction held 14 bases outside the gene matches. The CDR3 is made up of 15 amino acids. CDR3 sequence reads: CASSTAGGLGAEQFF. In DNA form, the CDR3 reads TGTGCCAGCAGCACCGCAGGGGGTCTGGGGGCTGAGCAGTTCTTC.

This sequence joins TRBV5-6 and TRBJ1-3, with D perhaps TRBD1 (6 bases). The CDR3 loop spans 16 amino acids. V was trimmed by 3 bases and J by 0 bases, leaving 13 bases between them. CDR1 and CDR2 from the germline V gene are SGHDT and YYEEEE. CDR3 sequence: CASSWGGHLSGNTIYF. The CDR3 coding sequence is TGTGCCAGCAGCTGGGGGGGACACCTCTCTGGAAACACCATATATTTT.

CDR3 in amino acids: CSVETERYNEQFF. The CDR3 DNA sequence: TGCAGCGTTGAAACAGAGCGGTACAATGAGCAGTTCTTC. This chain links TRBV29-1 with TRBJ2-1; D is possibly TRBD2 (5 bases). This CDR3 has 13 amino acids. The V end was cut by 2 bases, the J end by 4 bases, with 9 bases between. Germline-derived CDR1 and CDR2 are SQVTM and ANQGSEA.

This clonotype was seen only a few times. The genes are TRBV28 and TRBJ2-1; possibly TRBD1 for D (6 bases). In germline, CDR1 is MDHEN, CDR2 SYDVKM. The V end was cut by 5 bases, the J end by 7 bases, with 18 bases between. CDR3 length: 15 amino acids. The CDR3 region is CASSQSTGTGNEQFF. CDR3 nucleotides: TGTGCCAGCAGTCAGTCCACAGGGACGGGGAATGAGCAGTTCTTC. The entire variable domain, with the rest obtained from reference TRBV28 and TRBJ2-1, is as follows: DVKVTQSSRYLVKRTGEKVFLECVQDMDHENMFWYRQDPGLGLRLIYFSYDVKMKEKGDIPEGYSVSREKKERFSLILESASTNQTSMYLCASSQSTGTGNEQFFGPGTRLTVL.

The chain carries TRBV5-1 and TRBJ1-3; 9 bases align to TRBD1. The V gene end was trimmed by 3 bases and the J gene end by 0 bases; junction bases not matched to a gene: 4. CDR1 SGHRS and CDR2 YFSETQ come from the germline V gene. CDR3 length: 16 amino acids. The CDR3 here is CASSWGQGDSGNTIYF. CDR3 bases: TGCGCCAGCAGCTGGGGACAGGGCGACTCTGGAAACACCATATATTTT. Full variable domain (outside the CDR3, taken from reference TRBV5-1 and TRBJ1-3): KAGVTQTPRYLIKTRGQQVTLSCSPISGHRSVSWYQQTPGQGLQFLFEYFSETQRNKGNFPGRFSGRQFSNSRSEMNVSTLELGDSALYLCASSWGQGDSGNTIYFGEGSWLTVV.

V and J are TRBV20-1 and TRBJ2-7; D is tentatively TRBD1 or TRBD2 (5 bases each). The germline V gene encodes CDR1 DFQATT and CDR2 SNEGSKA (reference sequence). Trimming removed 4 bases from V and 9 bases from J, with 22 bases in between. The CDR3 extends over 14 amino acids. CDR3 sequence (DNA): TGCAGTGCTACAAATGGGACGACGGTAGGCGGGCAGTACTTC. Amino acids: CSATNGTTVGGQYF.

V and J are TRBV15 and TRBJ2-1; TRBD1 might be the D (6 bases). CDR1 and CDR2 from the germline V gene are LNHNV and YYDKDF (reference sequence). V was shortened by 0 bases and J by 4 bases, with 25 bases between the two germline ends. The CDR3 totals 20 residues. This chain's CDR3 is CATSRDKQSMGTSYYNEQFF. The CDR3 DNA sequence: TGTGCCACCAGCAGAGATAAACAAAGTATGGGGACATCATATTACAATGAGCAGTTCTTC.

This clonotype was counted between two and nine times. The V gene is TRBV3-1, the J gene TRBJ2-5; 8 bases agree with TRBD2. This CDR3 spans 16 amino acids. Per the germline V gene, CDR1 is LGHDT and CDR2 is YNNKEL (reference sequence). The V segment lost 0 bases and the J segment 5 bases; nucleotides outside the gene matches: 8. The CDR3 sequence: CASSQDRRTSFETQYF. Here the CDR3 DNA reads TGTGCCAGCAGCCAAGATCGTAGGACTAGCTTTGAGACCCAGTACTTC.